The source of this T cell receptor (beta chain) is a study of a mutant IDH1 vaccine in newly diagnosed glioma. Notes on the study in general: Pseudoprogression apparently tracked independently of changes in top peripheral T cell clonotypes. Evidence of vaccine-induced immune responses was documented in approximately 93% of patients.

Sequencing was performed with immunoSEQ multiplex PCR; in TCRdb, only in-frame clones are kept and a portion is missing. The table lists about 25,000 clones, around 70% of them singletons. Time point in this sample: week 11, during vaccination. One vaccine dose held 300 ug of mutant IDH1 20-mer peptide and came with topical imiquimod. The astrocytomas were IDH1-mutant, ATRX-negative, and WHO grade 3 or 4. The CDR3 extends over 11 amino acids. Deletions cut 4 bases from V and 8 bases from J, with 8 bases between. CDR1 LNHDA and CDR2 SQIVND come from the germline V gene (reference sequence). A word on this clone: Its matching antigen is unknown.

The clonotype comes from a man aged 18 to 35 with glioma. Some clones in this sample may be carry-over from other donors' samples. The sample was peripheral blood mononuclear cells (PBMCs), taken from a glioma patient whose treatment included an IDH1 peptide vaccine. This chain connects TRBV19 to TRBJ1-2; D is ambiguous. The chain's CDR3 is CASSKNLGYTF. In nucleotides, the CDR3 is TGTGCCAGTAGTAAGAACTTGGGCTACACCTTC. The full variable domain, its missing parts supplied by reference TRBV19 and TRBJ1-2, is DGGITQSPKYLFRKEGQNVTLSCEQNLNHDAMYWYRQDPGQGLRLIYYSQIVNDFQKGDIAEGYSVSREKKESFPLTVTSAQKNPTAFYLCASSKNLGYTFGSGTRLTVV.